This T cell receptor (beta chain) was found in a study of blood T cell repertoires in COVID-19. Germline values: CDR1 SGHDN, CDR2 FVKESK. The length of the CDR3 is 14 residues. Trimming pared 1 base from V and 7 bases from J, leaving 11 bases between. Sequenced by immunoSEQ multiplex PCR; TCRdb stores in-frame clones only, minus some. The sample holds roughly 260,000 clones, about nine tenths seen once. The material sequenced was PBMCs or T cells enriched from blood (not recorded which). The gene calls are TRBV14 and TRBJ2-1; no definite D call. This TCR came from a woman younger than 30 who had recovered from COVID-19. CDR3 residues: CASSQAAGLNEQFF. DNA of the CDR3: TGTGCCAGCAGCCAAGCGGCAGGTTTAAATGAGCAGTTCTTC.